This T cell receptor (beta chain) originates from a study of T cell responses to AZD1222 COVID-19 vaccine. Study-wide context: The analysis combined second doses at about 4 or about 12 weeks. Broader study findings: Of spike-specific TCRs, nearly half reportedly target regions left unmutated in variants. CD4 TCRs associated with vaccination spanned spike, dominating at 160-218 and 743-854. None of the repertoires were sampled until the peak T cell response had passed.

Measured with immunoSEQ multiplex PCR; TCRdb has only the in-frame clones, and not every one. The table has fewer than 130,000 clones, 87% seen once; the top ten hold 3.2%. Trimming took 1 base from V and 7 from J, leaving 8 bases between them. The CDR3 has 12 residues. A remark on this clone: Its antigen is as yet unknown.

The J gene is TRBJ2-7, the V gene TRBV12-3 or TRBV12-4; D is unclear. Material: peripheral blood, obtained on day 0 of AZD1222 vaccination. This receptor was obtained from an adult in good health. The CDR3 DNA reads as TGTGCCAGCAGTTTAGTTGTCCGGGAGCAGTACTTC. Translation: CASSLVVREQYF.